What follows are 2 T cell receptor beta chains derived from one specimen sequenced in a study of vaccination and CD4 T cells after COVID-19. These TCRs are of unknown antigen specificity. Treatment specified: roughly 10-day PBMC culture with coronavirus spike peptide pools or control peptides (ViraFEST assay). Cultured CD4+ T-cell DNA underwent Oncomine TCR Beta short-read sequencing. Each CDR3 protein is one row after TCRdb ran MiXCR on the PCR reads. The sample yields 21,000 or so distinct CDR3 sequences, 70% seen once. The sequencing sample was made of CD4+ T cells from blood, cultured in vitro. The receptor set was obtained from a human donor who had recovered from COVID-19.

The chain combines TRBV30 with TRBJ1-6, with 8 bases identical to TRBD1. The CDR3 sequence is 15 residues long. Germline V gene sequence: CDR1 GTSNPN, CDR2 SVGIG (reference sequence). V gave up 3 bases and J gave up 11 bases; unmatched junction bases: 12. The CDR3 loop reads CAWRVGITGGAPLHF. DNA for the CDR3: TGTGCCTGGAGAGTAGGAATCACAGGGGGGGCACCCCTCCACTTT.

This clonotype was found once. This chain joins TRBV27 and TRBJ1-1; D is ambiguous. In germline, CDR1 is MNHEY, CDR2 SMNVEV (reference sequence). V was pared by 6 bases and J by 0 bases, with 11 bases between. CDR3 length: 14 amino acids. CDR3 region: CASRPGLLNTEAFF. The CDR3 region has the DNA TGTGCCAGCAGGCCCGGGCTTCTGAACACTGAAGCTTTCTTT.